What follows describes a single T cell receptor beta chain. The antigen remains undetermined. This CDR3 is 13 amino acids long. Per germline, CDR1 DFQATT and CDR2 SNEGSKA (reference sequence). J gave up 8 bases and V 6 bases, and 9 bases lay outside the gene matches. One entry per CDR3 protein results from TCRdb running MiXCR on the RT-PCR reads. Of about 500,000 distinct CDR3 sequences listed, more than 15% are singletons. The source of the sample is a study of response to subunit inactivated influenza vaccine. Broader study findings: It was the authors' suggestion that each seasonal influenza vaccination recruits few new T cells.

The genes are TRBV20-1 and TRBJ2-1; 8 positions agree with TRBD1. This sequence was found in a man aged 50-75 years who received an inactivated influenza vaccine. Specimen: CD4+ T cells sorted from PBMCs, collected less than 30 months after vaccination. The CDR3 DNA is TGCAGTGCCCCGCGACAGGGGATCCATGAGCAGTTCTTC. The encoded protein is CSAPRQGIHEQFF.